This is a list of T cell receptor beta chains from one sample in a study of blood T cell repertoires in COVID-19. This table comes from immunoSEQ multiplex PCR, and its TCRdb copy is limited to in-frame clones, with some not included. The sample carries some 320,000 clones, 90% recorded once. The sample comprised PBMCs or T cells enriched from blood (not recorded which). The receptors were gathered from a man in his sixties who had recovered from COVID-19. CDR3s include the opening cysteine and the closing phenylalanine or tryptophan. Fields, in order: J gene, V gene, D gene, clone size, CDR3 protein, CDR3 DNA. The D gene is left open where the match is weak. Size is stated for part of the rows, as once, few or many counts, or as a class when the clone is expanded.

j_call: TRBJ1-5; v_call: TRBV24-1; d_call: .; clone_size: .; cdr3_aa: CATSAYSNQPQHF; cdr3_nt: TGTGCCACCAGCGCGTATAGCAATCAGCCCCAGCATTTT
j_call: TRBJ1-5; v_call: TRBV7-9; d_call: TRBD1; clone_size: .; cdr3_aa: CASNPGDRPNQPQHF; cdr3_nt: TGTGCCAGCAACCCGGGGGACAGGCCAAATCAGCCCCAGCATTTT
j_call: TRBJ2-1; v_call: TRBV2; d_call: TRBD2; clone_size: .; cdr3_aa: CASTRHPGLVDNEQFF; cdr3_nt: TGTGCCAGCACCAGACATCCCGGACTAGTTGATAATGAGCAGTTCTTC
j_call: TRBJ1-5; v_call: TRBV7-9; d_call: TRBD1; clone_size: few; cdr3_aa: CASSLGFRQGLLQPQHF; cdr3_nt: TGTGCCAGCAGCTTAGGATTCCGACAGGGGCTCCTTCAGCCCCAGCATTTT
j_call: TRBJ2-3; v_call: TRBV5-8; d_call: .; clone_size: .; cdr3_aa: CASSLAVLSTDTQYF; cdr3_nt: TGTGCCAGCAGCTTGGCGGTGCTTAGCACAGATACGCAGTATTTT
j_call: TRBJ2-1; v_call: TRBV5-4; d_call: .; clone_size: .; cdr3_aa: CASSSLAGPTQFF; cdr3_nt: TGTGCCAGCAGCTCCCTGGCGGGTCCAACGCAGTTCTTC
j_call: TRBJ1-3; v_call: TRBV27; d_call: .; clone_size: .; cdr3_aa: CASSFRGNGNTIYF; cdr3_nt: TGTGCCAGCAGTTTTAGGGGGAATGGAAACACCATATATTTT
j_call: TRBJ1-5; v_call: TRBV19; d_call: .; clone_size: few; cdr3_aa: CASSTPLYVPQHF; cdr3_nt: TGTGCCAGTAGTACCCCCCTTTATGTACCCCAGCATTTT
j_call: TRBJ2-1; v_call: TRBV9; d_call: TRBD1; clone_size: .; cdr3_aa: CASSVGGGQYNEQFF; cdr3_nt: TGTGCCAGCAGCGTAGGAGGGGGCCAATACAATGAGCAGTTCTTC
j_call: TRBJ1-2; v_call: TRBV6-2/TRBV6-3; d_call: .; clone_size: .; cdr3_aa: CASSRGQNYGYTF; cdr3_nt: TGTGCCAGCAGCCGTGGACAGAACTATGGCTACACCTTC
j_call: TRBJ1-1; v_call: TRBV6-1; d_call: TRBD1; clone_size: .; cdr3_aa: CASGGTGGTEAFF; cdr3_nt: TGTGCCAGCGGAGGGACAGGAGGGACTGAAGCTTTCTTT
j_call: TRBJ2-3; v_call: TRBV7-6; d_call: .; clone_size: .; cdr3_aa: CASSLAGGGRDTQYF; cdr3_nt: TGTGCCAGCAGCTTAGCGGGAGGAGGTAGAGATACGCAGTATTTT